This T cell receptor (beta chain) was observed in a study of cytomegalovirus exposure and HLA in healthy donors. Study-wide background: Some 200 million T cells yielded 100 million or so unique TCR beta sequences, as an earlier analysis found.

Study-level findings and limits: Several of the most significant clusters were apparently associated with common viral pathogens in a later analysis.

Remarks on this clone: Antigen: not known.

The length of the CDR3 is 14 residues. Germline V lookup: CDR1 LNHDA, CDR2 SQIVND (reference sequence). Trimming took 4 bases from V and 0 from J, leaving 7 bases between them. The study ran its PCR with 60 Vbeta and 13 Jbeta primers. Clones were read by immunoSEQ multiplex PCR, and TCRdb kept only the in-frame ones, dropping some. The sample includes some 70,000 clones, less than 85% of them seen just once. This chain joins TRBV19 and TRBJ1-3; no clear D gene. Sequencing was done on a sample of PBMCs. The sequence was obtained from a woman aged 45-65 years in good health and CMV-seronegative. The CDR3 spells CASSKQHSGNTIYF. The CDR3 DNA sequence: TGTGCCAGTAGTAAACAGCACTCTGGAAACACCATATATTTT.